This T cell receptor (beta chain) was recovered during a study of response to subunit inactivated influenza vaccine. The germline V gene has CDR1 DFQATT and CDR2 SNEGSKA (reference sequence). V lost 3 bases, J lost 0 bases, and 11 bases stayed unmatched. There are 17 residues in the CDR3. A single record per CDR3 protein comes from TCRdb applying MiXCR to the RT-PCR reads. Of over 400,000 distinct CDR3 sequences detected, about an eighth appear once; the ten largest clones hold roughly 13%. Whole-study findings and limits: Authors proposed each seasonal influenza vaccination draws in few new T cells.

This clonotype was detected only a few times. Its target is not known. The TCR was taken from a man aged 50-59 years who received an inactivated influenza vaccine. The chain links TRBV20-1 to TRBJ2-4; 7 bases match TRBD1. This specimen consisted of PBMCs from blood, obtained roughly 47 days after vaccination. The CDR3, as DNA: TGCAGTGCTAGGGGGCAGGGGGAGAGTGTAGCCAAAAACATTCAGTACTTC. Translation: CSARGQGESVAKNIQYF.